The next 17 T cell receptor beta chains were all read from a single sample in a study of T-cell memory formation after mild COVID-19. Each CDR3 protein gets one entry after TCRdb re-called the 5' RACE reads with MiXCR. Of about 450,000 distinct CDR3 sequences listed, about 22% are singletons. Specimen: PBMCs or a T cell subset sorted from them (not recorded which). The source is an adult woman who had mild COVID-19 (a few samples of this study predate the infection). Cell type and time point are not known.

This clonotype appeared a few times. The gene calls are TRBV7-3 and TRBJ1-5; D unclear. CDR3 size: 15 residues. CDR1 SGHTA and CDR2 FQGTGA come from the germline V gene. The germline V and J ends were trimmed by 7 bases and 0 bases, with 13 bases remaining between them. Here the CDR3 DNA reads TGTGCCAGCACCCTTCGAGGAAATAGCAATCAGCCCCAGCATTTT. As protein: CASTLRGNSNQPQHF. The whole variable domain, remainder taken from reference TRBV7-3 and TRBJ1-5, is GAGVSQTPSNKVTEKGKYVELRCDPISGHTALYWYRQSLGQGPEFLIYFQGTGAADDSGLPNDRFFAVRPEGSVSTLKIQRTERGDSAVYLCASTLRGNSNQPQHFGDGTRLSIL.

This sequence joins TRBV7-9 and TRBJ2-7; perhaps TRBD2 as D (6 bases). The CDR3 spans 13 residues. Germline values: CDR1 SEHNR, CDR2 FQNEAQ (reference sequence). V dropped 3 bases and J dropped 5 bases, with 11 bases sitting between them. The CDR3 reads CASSFPGGDEQYF. In DNA, the CDR3 is TGTGCCAGCAGCTTTCCAGGAGGGGACGAGCAGTACTTC.

The chain combines TRBV12-3 or TRBV12-4 with TRBJ2-1; 11 bases line up with TRBD2. This CDR3 has 18 residues. V trimming: 5 bases; J trimming: 0 bases; junction bases outside the gene matches: 9. DNA of the CDR3: TGTGCCAGCAGTGACCCTCTAGCGGGGGGAAGCTCCTACAATGAGCAGTTCTTC. Its protein product is CASSDPLAGGSSYNEQFF.

This clonotype was recorded a few times. The V call is TRBV11-2, the J call TRBJ2-7; 9 bases agree with TRBD1. Germline-derived CDR1 and CDR2 are SGHAT and FQNNGV. Trimming removed 5 bases from V and 4 bases from J; junction bases left unmatched: 15. This CDR3 contains 17 residues. CDR3 nucleotide sequence: TGTGCCAGCAGCCTAACGACAGGGGGTCAAATTGTTTACGAGCAGTACTTC. Its protein is CASSLTTGGQIVYEQYF. Looking up the rest from reference TRBV11-2 and TRBJ2-7 gives the full variable domain: EAGVAQSPRYKIIEKRQSVAFWCNPISGHATLYWYQQILGQGPKLLIQFQNNGVVDDSQLPKDRFSAERLKGVDSTLKIQPAKLEDSAVYLCASSLTTGGQIVYEQYFGPGTRLTVT.

V gene TRBV6-2 or TRBV6-3 combines with J gene TRBJ2-2; D is ambiguous. The V and J ends lost 2 bases and 3 bases respectively, with 10 bases between them. Looked up from germline, CDR1 is MNHEY and CDR2 is SVGEGT. This CDR3 has 15 amino acids. In DNA, the CDR3 is TGTGCCAGCAGTTACCCCGTAGTGGACACCGGGGAGCTGTTTTTT. Amino acid sequence: CASSYPVVDTGELFF.

The table lists this clonotype with a few counts. The J gene is TRBJ2-4, the V gene TRBV18; D remains unclear. Per germline, CDR1 KGHSH and CDR2 LQKENI. This CDR3 has 14 amino acids. Trimming took 3 bases from V and 3 from J, leaving 9 bases between them. The CDR3 DNA reads TGTGCCAGCTCACCTGAACTGGACAAAAACATTCAGTACTTC. It codes for CASSPELDKNIQYF.

V gene TRBV29-1 combines with J gene TRBJ2-3; 9 bases fit TRBD2. Per the germline V gene, CDR1 is SQVTM and CDR2 is ANQGSEA. J gave up 5 bases and V 7 bases, and 7 bases lay outside the gene matches. The CDR3 extends over 13 amino acids. As DNA, the CDR3 is TGCAGCGCTCCGGGACTAGCAAAAGATACGCAGTATTTT. Encoded protein: CSAPGLAKDTQYF.

The chain carries TRBV4-3 and TRBJ1-1; D is undetermined. V was shortened by 6 bases and J by 5 bases, with 13 bases between the two germline ends. The CDR3 contains 13 residues. Germline assignment: CDR1 LGHNA and CDR2 YSLEER. CDR3 residues: CASSRTFGTEAFF. CDR3 DNA: TGCGCCAGCAGTCGAACATTTGGTACTGAAGCTTTCTTT.

This clonotype was seen at least ten times. The rearrangement uses TRBV9 and TRBJ2-7, with 9 bases matching TRBD1. Germline loops: CDR1 SGDLS, CDR2 YYNGEE. J gave up 6 bases and V 0 bases, and 10 bases lay outside the gene matches. The CDR3 is made up of 16 amino acids. This CDR3 reads CASSVAPSRTGVEQYF. The CDR3 DNA reads TGTGCCAGCAGCGTAGCCCCCTCGAGGACAGGGGTCGAGCAGTACTTC.

The chain is built from TRBV6-2 or TRBV6-3 and TRBJ1-6, with TRBD1 matching 7 bases. Trimming took 6 bases from V and 8 from J; bases not matched to a gene: 7. This CDR3 is 14 amino acids long. The germline CDR1 and CDR2 sequences are MNHEY and SVGEGT. The CDR3 region has the DNA TGTGCCAGCAGACCGGACAGGAGGCATTCACCCCTCCACTTT. This gives the protein CASRPDRRHSPLHF.

The chain couples TRBV5-1 to TRBJ2-7, with 11 bases identical to TRBD2. The CDR3 loop spans 14 amino acids. The ends lost 5 bases at V and 6 bases at J; junction bases unmatched: 7. Germline assignment: CDR1 SGHRS and CDR2 YFSETQ. CDR3 amino acids: CASSTSGGTSEQYF. CDR3 sequence (DNA): TGCGCCAGCAGTACTAGCGGGGGTACGAGCGAGCAGTACTTC. Based on the CDR3 plus reference TRBV5-1 and TRBJ2-7, the full variable domain is KAGVTQTPRYLIKTRGQQVTLSCSPISGHRSVSWYQQTPGQGLQFLFEYFSETQRNKGNFPGRFSGRQFSNSRSEMNVSTLELGDSALYLCASSTSGGTSEQYFGPGTRLTVT.

With respect to this clonotype: One end of the junction does not line up with germline, which may come from a read error. The gene calls are TRBV7-6 and TRBJ2-7; D perhaps matches TRBD2 (5 bases). The CDR3 runs to 15 residues. CDR1 SGHVS and CDR2 FNYEAQ come from the germline V gene. The CDR3 loop reads CDSSKDTGFSYEQYF. CDR3 DNA sequence: TGTGACAGCAGCAAGGATACGGGATTCTCCTACGAGCAGTACTTC.

This clonotype was counted a few times. The chain is built from TRBV7-3 and TRBJ1-1; possible D gene TRBD1, 5 bases. There are 17 residues in the CDR3. The germline gives CDR1 SGHTA, CDR2 FQGTGA. Trimming removed 0 bases at V and 5 bases at J, with 19 bases between. The CDR3 nucleotides are TGTGCCAGCAGCTTAACGTCGGGGGACTTGTTAGGGACTGAAGCTTTCTTT. Amino acids: CASSLTSGDLLGTEAFF.

This clonotype has a handful of counts. The rearrangement uses TRBV12-3 or TRBV12-4 and TRBJ2-1; 10 bases are a match to TRBD1. V lost 6 bases, J lost 4 bases, and 6 bases stayed unmatched. This CDR3 is 15 amino acids long. The CDR3 DNA sequence: TGTGCCAGCAGGCCCGGGACAGGGGCTTACAATGAGCAGTTCTTC. Its translation: CASRPGTGAYNEQFF.

V and J are TRBV5-1 and TRBJ2-7; TRBD1 is a possible D gene (5 bases). CDR1 and CDR2 (germline): SGHRS, YFSETQ. This CDR3 comprises 15 residues. V was cut by 1 base and J by 3 bases, with 14 bases left in between. The CDR3 DNA follows: TGCGCCAGCAGCTTGTCCCCAGGGTCCATCTACGAGCAGTACTTC. It is translated as CASSLSPGSIYEQYF.

This clonotype has at least ten counts. This sequence joins TRBV12-3 or TRBV12-4 and TRBJ2-3; D ambiguous. V shed 5 bases and J shed 4 bases, with 7 bases lying between them. CDR3 length equals 12 residues. The CDR3 is CASSPDPDTQYF. The DNA of the CDR3 is TGTGCCAGCAGTCCCGACCCAGATACGCAGTATTTT.

CDR3 in DNA: TGTGCCAGCAGCCCCTCGCGGGGAGTAACTGAAGCTTTCTTT. Translating gives CASSPSRGVTEAFF. The V gene is TRBV7-3, the J gene TRBJ1-1; D is unclear. Germline V gene lookup returns CDR1 SGHTA and CDR2 FQGTGA. The CDR3 sequence is 14 residues long. V lost 5 bases to trimming and J lost 5 bases, with 15 bases between them.